The 25 T cell receptor beta chains below were found in one sample sequenced in a study of CD8 T cells in ankylosing spondylitis. Antigen specificity for these receptors is unknown. TCRdb analysed the 5' RACE reads with MiXCR anew, one entry per CDR3 protein. Of about 480,000 distinct CDR3 sequences detected, approximately 17% appear once; the ten largest clones hold under 1.2%. Study observations and caveats: Blood of patients with ankylosing spondylitis appeared to be characterized by a TCR beta motif of several highly homologous variants.

Sample: blood, either unsorted or a sorted T cell fraction (not recorded which). The receptors derive from a male donor with ankylosing spondylitis.

This clonotype was picked up many times. The chain couples TRBV20-1 to TRBJ2-3; 8 nucleotides match TRBD2. This CDR3 is 14 amino acids long. Per germline, CDR1 DFQATT and CDR2 SNEGSKA (reference sequence). Trimming cost V 6 bases and J 3 bases; bases outside gene matches: 8. CDR3 loop: CSASDGGVTDTQYF. The CDR3 DNA sequence: TGCAGTGCGTCCGACGGGGGGGTAACAGATACGCAGTATTTT.

This clonotype was seen only a few times. This chain connects TRBV7-9 to TRBJ1-1, with D unresolved. V shed 2 bases and J shed 1 base, with 11 bases lying between them. CDR3 size: 15 residues. Looked up from germline, CDR1 is SEHNR and CDR2 is FQNEAQ (reference sequence). This CDR3 reads CASSLMRNPNTEAFF. The CDR3, as DNA: TGTGCCAGCAGCTTAATGAGAAACCCGAACACTGAAGCTTTCTTT.

Regarding this clonotype: Since a much larger clone is just one base distant, this may be a read error. The chain has TRBV20-1 and TRBJ2-1; D gene uncertain. The germline gives CDR1 DFQATT, CDR2 SNEGSKA (reference sequence). This CDR3 has 10 residues. DNA of the CDR3: TGCAGTGCTAGAGGTAATGAGCAGATCTTC. Translation: CSARGNEQIF.

The chain links TRBV7-8 to TRBJ1-6; D unresolved. The germline V and J ends were trimmed by 2 bases and 7 bases, with 15 bases remaining between them. Germline V gene sequence: CDR1 SGHVS, CDR2 FQNEAQ. The CDR3 contains 16 residues. CDR3 bases: TGTGCCAGCAGCTTATTCGGTGGGGTCGGGAATTCACCCCTCCACTTT. Residues: CASSLFGGVGNSPLHF.

The CDR3 spells CASSLDPNRNTEAFF. The CDR3 DNA sequence: TGTGCCAGCAGCTTGGACCCCAACAGGAACACTGAAGCTTTCTTT. V usage is TRBV5-8 and J usage is TRBJ1-1, with no clear D. Germline-derived CDR1 and CDR2 are SGHTS and YDEGEE. The CDR3 length is 15 residues. Trimming took 0 bases from V and 1 from J, leaving 10 bases between them.

This clonotype has more than one count but fewer than ten. CDR3 sequence: CASNPRDRAKNQPQHF. CDR3 DNA sequence: TGTGCCAGCAACCCCCGGGACAGGGCTAAGAATCAGCCCCAGCATTTT. The rearrangement uses TRBV28 and TRBJ1-5; 9 bases align to TRBD1. After removal of 7 bases from V and 4 bases from J, the junction contained 11 bases not matched to a gene. The germline CDR1 and CDR2 sequences are MDHEN and SYDVKM. This CDR3 comprises 16 residues.

A few counts support this clonotype. This chain links TRBV27 with TRBJ2-3; D may be TRBD2 (7 bases). The CDR3 loop spans 17 amino acids. From germline, CDR1 is MNHEY and CDR2 SMNVEV (reference sequence). Trimming left V 1 base short and J 2 bases short, with 16 bases between. CDR3 residues: CASSLWASGQFTDTQYF. The DNA for the CDR3 is TGTGCCAGCAGTTTATGGGCTAGCGGACAGTTCACAGATACGCAGTATTTT.

Many counts were recorded for this clonotype. In DNA, the CDR3 is TGTGCCAGCAGTCCAAATACAGGCACTTACGAGCAGTACTTC. Amino acid sequence: CASSPNTGTYEQYF. This sequence joins TRBV12-3 or TRBV12-4 and TRBJ2-7; tentatively, D is TRBD1 (5 bases). The CDR3 runs 14 residues. V lost 5 bases, J lost 4 bases, and 15 bases lay in between.

V is TRBV7-9 and J is TRBJ1-4; TRBD1 is a possible D gene (5 bases). CDR3 length: 14 residues. Trimming took 5 bases from V and 4 from J, leaving 11 bases between them. CDR1 and CDR2 (germline): SEHNR, FQNEAQ (reference sequence). The DNA for the CDR3 is TGTGCCAGCAGCCCGCCGGGGCTTAATGAAAAACTGTTTTTT. Translation: CASSPPGLNEKLFF. The full variable domain, completed using reference TRBV7-9 and TRBJ1-4, is DTGVSQNPRHKITKRGQNVTFRCDPISEHNRLYWYRQTLGQGPEFLTYFQNEAQLEKSRLLSDRFSAERPKGSFSTLEIQRTEQGDSAMYLCASSPPGLNEKLFFGSGTQLSVL.

The J gene is TRBJ2-2, the V gene TRBV7-7, with TRBD2 matching 7 bases. The germline V gene has CDR1 SSHAT and CDR2 FNYEAQ (reference sequence). The CDR3 consists of 19 residues. The J segment lost 3 bases and the V segment lost 1 base, leaving 14 bases of the junction unmatched. The CDR3 region is CASSLVPYWGGSDTGELFF. The CDR3 region has the DNA TGTGCCAGCAGCTTAGTTCCTTACTGGGGGGGATCGGACACCGGGGAGCTGTTTTTT.

The chain uses TRBV27 and TRBJ1-4; perhaps TRBD1 as D (6 bases). This CDR3 contains 13 residues. The V gene lost 4 bases and the J gene lost 6 bases, with 9 bases spanning the gap. The germline gives CDR1 MNHEY, CDR2 SMNVEV (reference sequence). In DNA, the CDR3 is TGTGCCAGCAGTTACAGGGAAGATGAAAAACTGTTTTTT. Residues: CASSYREDEKLFF.

This clonotype was observed at least ten times. The chain employs TRBV12-3 or TRBV12-4 and TRBJ1-3, with D unresolved. There are 13 residues in the CDR3. Trimming cost V 7 bases and J 1 base, with 8 bases left between them. This chain's CDR3 is CASIGVSGNTIYF. The CDR3 coding sequence is TGTGCCAGCATTGGGGTATCTGGAAACACCATATATTTT.

This clonotype was seen ten or more times. The rearrangement joins TRBV3-1 to TRBJ2-7; unclear D gene. V was pared by 1 base and J by 4 bases, with 8 bases between. Germline CDR1 and CDR2: LGHDT and YNNKEL (reference sequence). The length of the CDR3 is 13 residues. Written as DNA, the CDR3 is TGTGCCAGCAGCCAAGGGCGCCTGTACGAGCAGTACTTC. Amino acid sequence: CASSQGRLYEQYF.

This clonotype was seen many times. The rearrangement links TRBV12-3 or TRBV12-4 to TRBJ2-7; 7 bases map to TRBD2. The CDR3 has 16 amino acids. Unmatched junction bases numbered 11, after V lost 6 bases and J lost 0 bases. The CDR3 nucleotides read TGTGCCAGCAGCCCCTCTAGCGGAATCCTCTCCTACGAGCAGTACTTC. Translating gives CASSPSSGILSYEQYF.

This clonotype has only a few counts. The chain uses TRBV19 and TRBJ2-3, with D perhaps matching TRBD2 (5 bases). V shed 5 bases and J shed 6 bases, with 21 bases lying between them. Germline CDR1 LNHDA, CDR2 SQIVND (reference sequence). The CDR3 totals 16 residues. The CDR3 nucleotides read TGTGCCAGTAGTGCCGGATGGACCGGGCGGAGGGATACGCAGTATTTT. It translates to CASSAGWTGRRDTQYF.

This clonotype was counted ten times or more. The chain has TRBV29-1 and TRBJ1-1; D uncertain. The CDR3 length is 16 residues. V lost 5 bases and J lost 0, with 19 bases in between. Germline-derived CDR1 and CDR2 are SQVTM and ANQGSEA. The CDR3 is CSVRPNMGRMNTEAFF. In nucleotides, the CDR3 is TGCAGCGTTCGCCCGAATATGGGAAGGATGAACACTGAAGCTTTCTTT.

This clonotype was counted between two and nine times. The chain carries TRBV2 and TRBJ2-3; D is undetermined. Trimming shortened V by 8 bases and J by 1 base, and 19 bases separated the two germline ends. Germline lookup yields CDR1 SNHLY and CDR2 FYNNEI. This CDR3 is built from 16 residues. The CDR3 coding sequence is TGTGCCAGCGCTGAGCTCGTGATAGCTGGCACAGATACGCAGTATTTT. As protein: CASAELVIAGTDTQYF.

This clonotype was seen a handful of times. The CDR3 DNA reads TGTGCCAGCAAAGTTGGCCATACAGGGGGAGAGACCCAGTACTTC. Residues: CASKVGHTGGETQYF. This chain uses TRBV25-1 with TRBJ2-5, with 8 bases aligning to TRBD1. V lost 7 bases, J lost 4 bases, and 11 bases stayed unmatched. The CDR3 is 15 amino acids. The germline V gene encodes CDR1 MGHDK and CDR2 SYGVNS.

This clonotype was counted between two and nine times. The chain employs TRBV6-1 and TRBJ2-2; the match to TRBD1 covers 7 bases. Germline values: CDR1 MNHNS, CDR2 SASEGT. This CDR3 has 14 amino acids. The V and J ends lost 6 bases and 5 bases, in that order; junction bases with no gene match: 6. CDR3 coding DNA: TGTGCCAGCAGAAAGGACAGGAGGACCGGGGAGCTGTTTTTT. Translating gives CASRKDRRTGELFF.

V is TRBV29-1 and J is TRBJ2-2, with D unresolved. CDR3 size: 13 residues. Trimming removed 5 bases at V and 7 bases at J, with 14 bases between. CDR1 is SQVTM and CDR2 is ANQGSEA in the germline V gene. CDR3 loop: CSVIVTVGGELFF. The CDR3 DNA reads as TGCAGCGTTATCGTGACGGTCGGCGGGGAGCTGTTTTTT.

There are a few counts of this clonotype. This rearrangement joins TRBV29-1 to TRBJ1-5, with a tentative D call TRBD1 (5 bases). CDR3 length: 16 residues. The germline V gene has CDR1 SQVTM and CDR2 ANQGSEA. V was clipped by 5 bases and J by 1 base, with 18 bases between them. The CDR3 reads CSVQLQGSESNQPQHF. For the CDR3, the DNA is TGCAGCGTTCAGCTGCAGGGCAGTGAGAGCAATCAGCCCCAGCATTTT.

This clonotype was seen a handful of times. CDR3 bases: TGCGCCAGCAGCTTGGGCCGACCGGGACAGGGGGCGTCTGCTGGAAACACCATATATTTT. Its protein is CASSLGRPGQGASAGNTIYF. The J gene is TRBJ1-3, the V gene TRBV5-1, with 12 positions matching TRBD1. CDR3 length equals 20 residues. J gave up 2 bases and V 0 bases, and 12 bases lay outside the gene matches. From germline, CDR1 is SGHRS and CDR2 YFSETQ. Looking up the rest from reference TRBV5-1 and TRBJ1-3 gives the full variable domain: KAGVTQTPRYLIKTRGQQVTLSCSPISGHRSVSWYQQTPGQGLQFLFEYFSETQRNKGNFPGRFSGRQFSNSRSEMNVSTLELGDSALYLCASSLGRPGQGASAGNTIYFGEGSWLTVV.

The V and J genes are TRBV6-1 and TRBJ1-1; D gene ambiguous. CDR3 size: 15 residues. V shed 4 bases and J shed 5 bases, with 17 bases lying between them. Germline V CDR1 and CDR2: MNHNS, SASEGT. The CDR3 reads CASSGTDEEGTEAFF. The CDR3 DNA is TGTGCCAGCAGTGGAACGGACGAGGAGGGTACTGAAGCTTTCTTT.

This chain links TRBV3-1 with TRBJ2-7; no clear D. CDR3 length: 14 residues. The V gene's germline CDR1 is LGHDT and CDR2 YNNKEL (reference sequence). Between the trimmed V and J ends, which lost 0 bases and 0 bases, there was a span of 6 bases. The CDR3 is CASSQETVSYEQYF. The CDR3 nucleotides are TGTGCCAGCAGCCAAGAGACGGTCTCCTACGAGCAGTACTTC.

The chain carries TRBV7-3 and TRBJ2-3, with 8 bases fitting TRBD2. The trim removed 7 bases at V and 1 base at J, leaving 4 bases unmatched. The CDR3 is 14 amino acids. Germline CDR1 is SGHTA and CDR2 is FQGTGA. The CDR3: CASNQAGGTDTQYF. The CDR3 DNA follows: TGTGCCAGCAACCAAGCGGGGGGCACAGATACGCAGTATTTT.